This T cell receptor (beta chain) was obtained from a study of control samples from healthy donors and cancer patients. Libraries were prepared by immunoSEQ multiplex PCR; TCRdb keeps only in-frame clonotypes and omits some of them. Among more than 150,000 clones listed, more than 85% were seen once. The CDR3 runs 14 residues. Trimming took off 0 bases at V and 7 bases at J, with 10 bases between the two ends. The germline V gene has CDR1 SEHNR and CDR2 FQNEAQ (reference sequence). Sample: blood. The chain couples TRBV7-9 to TRBJ2-1, with D perhaps matching TRBD2 (5 bases). The TCR originated in a man aged 50-59 years in good health. The CDR3 protein is CASSLASTRNEQFF. In nucleotides, the CDR3 is TGTGCCAGCAGCTTAGCTTCCACTAGAAATGAGCAGTTCTTC.